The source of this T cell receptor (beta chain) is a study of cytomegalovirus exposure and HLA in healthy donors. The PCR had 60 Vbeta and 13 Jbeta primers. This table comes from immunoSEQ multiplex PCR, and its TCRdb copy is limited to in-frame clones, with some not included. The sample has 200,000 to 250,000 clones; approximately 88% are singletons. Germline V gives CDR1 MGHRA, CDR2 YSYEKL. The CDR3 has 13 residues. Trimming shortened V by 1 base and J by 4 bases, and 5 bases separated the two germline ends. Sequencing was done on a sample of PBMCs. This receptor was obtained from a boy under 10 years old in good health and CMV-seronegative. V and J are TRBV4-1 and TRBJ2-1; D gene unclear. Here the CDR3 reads CASSQAYYNEQFF. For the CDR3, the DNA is TGCGCCAGCAGCCAAGCCTATTACAATGAGCAGTTCTTC.